The 21 T cell receptor beta chains in this list originate from one sample, sequenced in a study of shared clonotypes between healthy human individuals. The naive CD8 population came from CD45RO-negative cells selected for CCR7, without terminally differentiated effector memory CD45RA+ cells. The protocol was immunoSEQ multiplex PCR, while the TCRdb copy is restricted to in-frame clones and leaves out a portion. Here the sample spans 550,000 to 600,000 clones, roughly 98% being singletons. The sequencing sample was made of naive CD8+ T cells sorted from blood. Receptors were obtained from a man younger than 45 in good health.

The chain carries TRBV5-6 and TRBJ2-7, with 10 bases matching TRBD2. The trim removed 3 bases at V and 5 bases at J, leaving 8 bases unmatched. Germline V gene sequence: CDR1 SGHDT, CDR2 YYEEEE. CDR3 length equals 15 residues. CDR3: CASSSEREGIDEQYF. The CDR3 DNA follows: TGTGCCAGCAGCTCGGAGCGGGAGGGGATCGACGAGCAGTACTTC.

This chain connects TRBV4-2 to TRBJ1-1; D may be TRBD1 (6 bases). This CDR3 comprises 16 residues. With 1 base removed from V and 1 base from J, the gap between germline ends came to 13 bases. Germline V gene lookup returns CDR1 LGHNA and CDR2 YNFKEQ. CDR3 in amino acids: CASSQVLQGENTEAFF. The CDR3 region has the DNA TGTGCCAGCAGCCAAGTCCTACAGGGTGAGAACACTGAAGCTTTCTTT.

The gene calls are TRBV29-1 and TRBJ2-7; 12 bases match TRBD2. This CDR3 comprises 15 residues. The germline V gene has CDR1 SQVTM and CDR2 ANQGSEA. V was pared by 7 bases and J by 2 bases, with 9 bases of the junction left unmatched. This CDR3 is CSAGSGLAGTYEQYF. The CDR3 coding sequence is TGCAGCGCTGGGTCGGGACTAGCGGGTACCTACGAGCAGTACTTC.

The count of this clone is one. The chain employs TRBV15 and TRBJ1-2; possibly TRBD1 for D (5 bases). The CDR3 is 15 residues long. V was cut by 3 bases and J by 4 bases, with 15 bases left in between. Germline values: CDR1 LNHNV, CDR2 YYDKDF (reference sequence). DNA for the CDR3: TGTGCCACCAGCAGGTCGGGGGACGCACTCTATGGCTACACCTTC. Its translation: CATSRSGDALYGYTF.

This sequence joins TRBV19 and TRBJ2-7; unclear D gene. V shed 2 bases and J shed 0 bases, with 11 bases lying between them. This CDR3 contains 15 residues. Germline-derived CDR1 and CDR2 are LNHDA and SQIVND (reference sequence). Here the CDR3 DNA reads TGTGCCAGTAGTATACGAGATACTACCTCCTACGAGCAGTACTTC. It is translated as CASSIRDTTSYEQYF. Full variable domain (missing parts from reference TRBV19 and TRBJ2-7): DGGITQSPKYLFRKEGQNVTLSCEQNLNHDAMYWYRQDPGQGLRLIYYSQIVNDFQKGDIAEGYSVSREKKESFPLTVTSAQKNPTAFYLCASSIRDTTSYEQYFGPGTRLTVT.

V gene TRBV5-6 combines with J gene TRBJ1-5; tentative D call: TRBD1 (5 bases). Trimming stripped 4 bases from V and 1 base from J, with 9 bases between. This CDR3 contains 14 residues. Germline V gives CDR1 SGHDT, CDR2 YYEEEE. CDR3 bases: TGTGCCAGCAGCCTCCGGGACAGCAATCAGCCCCAGCATTTT. Protein sequence: CASSLRDSNQPQHF.

J is TRBJ2-7 and V is TRBV27; D possibly corresponds to TRBD2 (5 bases). This CDR3 has 15 amino acids. The V end was cut by 0 bases, the J end by 5 bases, with 14 bases between. Germline lookup yields CDR1 MNHEY and CDR2 SMNVEV (reference sequence). The CDR3 protein is CASSLSSRGTDEQYF. In DNA form, the CDR3 reads TGTGCCAGCAGTTTATCGAGCCGGGGTACGGACGAGCAGTACTTC.

The chain couples TRBV7-2 to TRBJ1-5, with TRBD1 identical over 7 bases. This CDR3 is built from 15 residues. Germline V gives CDR1 SGHTA, CDR2 FQGNSA. With V trimmed by 1 base and J by 7 bases, 7 bases remained unmatched. CDR3 in DNA: TGTGCCAGCAGCTTAGTAGACAGGGTGGACCAGCCCCAGCATTTT. Residues: CASSLVDRVDQPQHF.

The chain joins TRBV7-9 to TRBJ2-2; a weak D match, TRBD2 (5 bases). From germline, CDR1 is SEHNR and CDR2 FQNEAQ (reference sequence). CDR3 length equals 13 residues. The ends were cut back, 5 bases at V and 6 bases at J, with 10 bases in the middle. CDR3 residues: CASSDTAAGELFF. The CDR3 DNA reads as TGTGCCAGCAGCGATACAGCGGCCGGGGAGCTGTTTTTT.

This chain uses TRBV28 with TRBJ2-3; TRBD1 agrees at 7 bases. The CDR3 consists of 16 residues. The V gene's germline CDR1 is MDHEN and CDR2 SYDVKM. With 5 bases clipped from V and 2 bases from J, the junction kept 10 bases outside the gene matches. The CDR3 DNA follows: TGTGCCAGCAGTGAGGGGTTAACAGGGGCCACAGATACGCAGTATTTT. It is translated as CASSEGLTGATDTQYF.

The V call is TRBV9, the J call TRBJ2-2; no clear D. Trimming removed 3 bases at V and 0 bases at J, with 15 bases between. Looked up from germline, CDR1 is SGDLS and CDR2 is YYNGEE. The CDR3 has 17 residues. The CDR3 DNA is TGTGCCAGCAGCGAGGGCATAAAAAACGCGAACACCGGGGAGCTGTTTTTT. This sequence encodes CASSEGIKNANTGELFF.

V gene TRBV7-9 combines with J gene TRBJ2-7; TRBD1 matches 9 bases. With V trimmed by 5 bases and J by 4 bases, 3 bases remained unmatched. Germline V gene data show CDR1 as SEHNR and CDR2 as FQNEAQ (reference sequence). There are 13 residues in the CDR3. The DNA of the CDR3 is TGTGCCAGCAGCCCGGGACAGGGTTACGAGCAGTACTTC. As protein: CASSPGQGYEQYF. The full variable domain, its missing parts supplied by reference TRBV7-9 and TRBJ2-7, is DTGVSQNPRHKITKRGQNVTFRCDPISEHNRLYWYRQTLGQGPEFLTYFQNEAQLEKSRLLSDRFSAERPKGSFSTLEIQRTEQGDSAMYLCASSPGQGYEQYFGPGTRLTVT.

The chain employs TRBV9 and TRBJ2-1; either TRBD1 or TRBD2 may fit D (5 bases each). V was clipped by 3 bases and J by 2 bases, with 15 bases between them. Germline CDR1 reads SGDLS; CDR2 reads YYNGEE. The CDR3 runs 16 residues. This CDR3 reads CASSGAGTPTYNEQFF. The CDR3 DNA reads TGTGCCAGCAGCGGAGCCGGGACCCCGACCTACAATGAGCAGTTCTTC.

The rearrangement links TRBV6-5 to TRBJ2-1; unclear D gene. CDR3 length: 16 residues. Per germline, CDR1 MNHEY and CDR2 SVGAGI. Deletions cut 3 bases from V and 8 bases from J, with 20 bases between. The CDR3 spells CASSYRSDGKGHEQFF. Written as DNA, the CDR3 is TGTGCCAGCAGTTATCGATCAGATGGGAAAGGGCATGAGCAGTTCTTC.

The chain carries TRBV30 and TRBJ1-5; TRBD1 might be the D (6 bases). CDR3 length: 15 residues. Germline CDR1 GTSNPN, CDR2 SVGIG (reference sequence). Between the trimmed V and J ends, which lost 0 bases and 5 bases, there was a span of 14 bases. CDR3 protein: CAWSVSTGAHQPQHF. The CDR3, as DNA: TGTGCCTGGAGTGTATCCACGGGGGCCCATCAGCCCCAGCATTTT.

V gene TRBV6-5 combines with J gene TRBJ2-1; 7 bases are shared with TRBD1. Germline CDR1 is MNHEY and CDR2 is SVGAGI. J lost 6 bases, V lost 1 base, and 9 bases had no gene match. This CDR3 has 16 amino acids. Here the CDR3 reads CASSYWTGFGSNEQFF. The CDR3 nucleotides read TGTGCCAGCAGTTACTGGACAGGTTTCGGCAGCAATGAGCAGTTCTTC.

The rearrangement joins TRBV27 to TRBJ2-7; 10 bases agree with TRBD2. The germline V gene has CDR1 MNHEY and CDR2 SMNVEV (reference sequence). This CDR3 has 16 amino acids. Losses at the gene ends were 5 bases for V and 2 bases for J; bases not matched to a gene: 9. CDR3 sequence reads: CASSPLAGVTTYEQYF. In DNA form, the CDR3 reads TGTGCCAGCAGTCCTCTAGCGGGAGTGACGACCTACGAGCAGTACTTC.

The rearrangement uses TRBV15 and TRBJ2-2, with TRBD2 identical over 8 bases. Trimming at V came to 0 bases and at J to 2 bases, leaving 2 bases not matched to a gene. Germline V gene sequence: CDR1 LNHNV, CDR2 YYDKDF (reference sequence). This CDR3 is built from 16 residues. DNA for the CDR3: TGTGCCACCAGCAGAGATGCGGGAGGAAACACCGGGGAGCTGTTTTTT. Translating it yields CATSRDAGGNTGELFF. Combining the CDR3 with reference TRBV15 and TRBJ2-2 gives the whole variable domain DAMVIQNPRYQVTQFGKPVTLSCSQTLNHNVMYWYQQKSSQAPKLLFHYYDKDFNNEADTPDNFQSRRPNTSFCFLDIRSPGLGDTAMYLCATSRDAGGNTGELFFGEGSRLTVL.

The genes are TRBV6-6 and TRBJ2-1, with D tentatively TRBD1 (5 bases). Trimming pared 6 bases from V and 8 bases from J, leaving 8 bases between. CDR3 size: 11 residues. CDR1 is MNHNY and CDR2 is SVGAGI in the germline V gene (reference sequence). In nucleotides, the CDR3 is TGTGCCAGCAGCCAGGGCCATGAGCAGTTCTTC. It encodes CASSQGHEQFF.

The rearrangement links TRBV5-1 to TRBJ2-7; 12 positions agree with TRBD2. After removal of 4 bases from V and 3 bases from J, the junction contained 5 bases not matched to a gene. The CDR3 is 15 residues long. Germline CDR1 and CDR2: SGHRS and YFSETQ. The CDR3 region has the DNA TGCGCCAGCAGCAGAGGACTAGCGGGGCTCTACGAGCAGTACTTC. Its protein product is CASSRGLAGLYEQYF.

The CDR3 nucleotides read TGTGCCAGCAGCTTAAACAGGGGCGGTAAAGAGACCCAGTACTTC. Residues: CASSLNRGGKETQYF. The chain employs TRBV7-2 and TRBJ2-5; 7 bases map to TRBD1. The CDR3 is 15 residues long. The V and J ends lost 2 bases and 3 bases, in that order; junction bases with no gene match: 6. In germline, CDR1 is SGHTA, CDR2 FQGNSA.